Below are 10 T cell receptor beta chains sequenced from a single sample in a study of blood T cell repertoires in COVID-19. Clones were read by immunoSEQ multiplex PCR, and TCRdb kept only the in-frame ones, dropping some. The sample includes under 350,000 clones, roughly 90% seen only once; the top ten take 6.8%. What was sequenced was peripheral blood. Every receptor here comes from a woman aged 25 to 39 with COVID-19, enrolled during active disease.

This sequence joins TRBV30 and TRBJ2-7, with 8 bases that match TRBD2. CDR3 length: 14 residues. The V and J ends lost 0 bases and 7 bases, in that order; junction bases with no gene match: 8. Germline-derived CDR1 and CDR2 are GTSNPN and SVGIG (reference sequence). The CDR3 reads CAWSVIAGMGEQYF. CDR3 bases: TGTGCCTGGAGTGTAATAGCGGGAATGGGTGAGCAGTACTTC.

The chain links TRBV5-1 to TRBJ2-1, with unresolved D. The CDR3 loop spans 15 amino acids. V was trimmed by 0 bases and J by 0 bases, leaving 7 bases between them. From germline, CDR1 is SGHRS and CDR2 YFSETQ. CDR3 in DNA: TGCGCCAGCAGCTTGGCTCCCAGCTCCTACAATGAGCAGTTCTTC. It codes for CASSLAPSSYNEQFF. Full variable domain (missing parts from reference TRBV5-1 and TRBJ2-1): KAGVTQTPRYLIKTRGQQVTLSCSPISGHRSVSWYQQTPGQGLQFLFEYFSETQRNKGNFPGRFSGRQFSNSRSEMNVSTLELGDSALYLCASSLAPSSYNEQFFGPGTRLTVL.

The CDR3 DNA follows: TGTGCCAGCTCTACAGGGACCGGCTACACCTTC. It is translated as CASSTGTGYTF. The rearrangement links TRBV6-5 to TRBJ1-2; the D gene is possibly TRBD1 (6 bases). V was trimmed by 8 bases and J by 8 bases, leaving 12 bases between them. Germline V gene sequence: CDR1 MNHEY, CDR2 SVGAGI. The CDR3 totals 11 residues.

The V call is TRBV3-1 (or the pseudogene TRBV3-2), the J call TRBJ1-1; possible D gene TRBD1, 5 bases. This CDR3 comprises 17 residues. Germline V CDR1 and CDR2: LGHDT, YNNKEL (reference sequence). Trimming left V 0 bases short and J 0 bases short, with 14 bases between. The CDR3 loop is CASSQDLRRGMNTEAFF. CDR3 DNA: TGTGCCAGCAGCCAAGATCTTAGGAGGGGAATGAACACTGAAGCTTTCTTT.

This clone is a singleton in its sample. The chain links TRBV6-1 to TRBJ1-2, with a tentative D call TRBD1 (6 bases). Germline V gene data show CDR1 as MNHNS and CDR2 as SASEGT. The CDR3 is 17 residues long. Trimming removed 4 bases from V and 2 bases from J, with 20 bases in between. The CDR3 DNA is TGTGCCAGCAGTGCGGCCCCAACAGGGTCCGCGAACTATGGCTACACCTTC. Its translation: CASSAAPTGSANYGYTF.

The chain employs TRBV5-1 and TRBJ2-5; TRBD2 is a possible D gene (5 bases). The germline CDR1 and CDR2 sequences are SGHRS and YFSETQ. V was trimmed by 4 bases and J by 2 bases, leaving 15 bases between them. This CDR3 region has 15 residues. CDR3 nucleotides: TGCGCCAGCAGCGGAAGGACGGGAAATCAAGAGACCCAGTACTTC. Its translation is CASSGRTGNQETQYF.

This chain uses TRBV5-4 with TRBJ2-1; perhaps TRBD1 as D (5 bases). V was pared by 1 base and J by 0 bases, with 11 bases between. CDR1 and CDR2 from the germline V gene are SGHNT and YYREEE (reference sequence). The CDR3 spans 16 residues. The CDR3 DNA follows: TGTGCCAGCAGCTTGCTGAGACAGAGCTCCTACAATGAGCAGTTCTTC. Translating gives CASSLLRQSSYNEQFF.

This clone showed up just once. The chain joins TRBV18 to TRBJ1-1; 8 bases map to TRBD1. Germline V lookup: CDR1 KGHSH, CDR2 LQKENI. The CDR3 contains 13 residues. J lost 6 bases, V lost 3 bases, and 3 bases had no gene match. CDR3 loop: CASSPRGQAEAFF. DNA of the CDR3: TGTGCCAGCTCACCGCGGGGACAGGCTGAAGCTTTCTTT.

The chain recombines TRBV6-5 with TRBJ1-6; 7 nucleotides line up with TRBD1. Germline CDR1 MNHEY, CDR2 SVGAGI. V lost 4 bases to trimming and J lost 9 bases; unmatched junction nucleotides: 12. This CDR3 has 16 residues. The CDR3 DNA reads TGTGCCAGCAGTTCATTCACAGGGGTTGAGGGTTCACCCCTCCACTTT. This gives the protein CASSSFTGVEGSPLHF.

The chain links TRBV27 to TRBJ2-7; D gene ambiguous. The CDR3 spans 13 residues. Trimming stripped 5 bases from V and 1 base from J, with 9 bases between. From germline, CDR1 is MNHEY and CDR2 SMNVEV (reference sequence). CDR3 sequence (DNA): TGTGCCAGCAGTCCACGACTGTCCTACGAGCAGTACTTC. Its protein product is CASSPRLSYEQYF.